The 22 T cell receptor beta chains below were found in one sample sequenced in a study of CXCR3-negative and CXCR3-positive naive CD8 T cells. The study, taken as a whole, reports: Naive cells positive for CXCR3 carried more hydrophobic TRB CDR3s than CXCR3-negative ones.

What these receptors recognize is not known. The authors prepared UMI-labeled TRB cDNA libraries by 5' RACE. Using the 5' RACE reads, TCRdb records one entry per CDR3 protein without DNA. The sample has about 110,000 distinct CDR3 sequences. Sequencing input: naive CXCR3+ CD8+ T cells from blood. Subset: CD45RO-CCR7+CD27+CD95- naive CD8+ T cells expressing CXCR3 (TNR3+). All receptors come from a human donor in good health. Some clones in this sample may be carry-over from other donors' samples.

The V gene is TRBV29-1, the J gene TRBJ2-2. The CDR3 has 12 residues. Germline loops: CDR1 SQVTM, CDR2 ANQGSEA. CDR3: CSALWDTGELFF.

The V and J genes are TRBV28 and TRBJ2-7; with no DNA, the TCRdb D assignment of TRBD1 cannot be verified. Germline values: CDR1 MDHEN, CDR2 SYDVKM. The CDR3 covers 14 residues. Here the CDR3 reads CASSGGGRRYEQYF. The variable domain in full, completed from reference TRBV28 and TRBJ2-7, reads DVKVTQSSRYLVKRTGEKVFLECVQDMDHENMFWYRQDPGLGLRLIYFSYDVKMKEKGDIPEGYSVSREKKERFSLILESASTNQTSMYLCASSGGGRRYEQYFGPGTRLTVT.

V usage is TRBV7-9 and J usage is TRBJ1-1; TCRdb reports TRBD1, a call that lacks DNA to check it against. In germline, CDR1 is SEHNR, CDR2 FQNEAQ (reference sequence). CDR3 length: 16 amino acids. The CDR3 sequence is CASIDLEAGGRMEAFF.

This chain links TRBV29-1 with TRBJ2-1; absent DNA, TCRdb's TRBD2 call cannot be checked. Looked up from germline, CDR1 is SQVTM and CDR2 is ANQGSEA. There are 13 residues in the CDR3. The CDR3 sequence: CSVEHGLTNEQFF.

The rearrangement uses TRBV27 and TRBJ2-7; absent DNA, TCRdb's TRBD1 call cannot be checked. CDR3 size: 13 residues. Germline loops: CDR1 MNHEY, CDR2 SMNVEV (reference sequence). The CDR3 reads CASSPGAVYEQYF.

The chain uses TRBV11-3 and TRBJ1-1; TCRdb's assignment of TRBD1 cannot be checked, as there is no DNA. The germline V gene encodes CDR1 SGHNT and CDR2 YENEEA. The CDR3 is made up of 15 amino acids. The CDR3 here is CASSPRGGGSTEAFF.

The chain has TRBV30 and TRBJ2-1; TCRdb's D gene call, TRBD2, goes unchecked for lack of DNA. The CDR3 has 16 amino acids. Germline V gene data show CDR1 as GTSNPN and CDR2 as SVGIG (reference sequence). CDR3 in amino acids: CAWSGREGPRWDEQFF.

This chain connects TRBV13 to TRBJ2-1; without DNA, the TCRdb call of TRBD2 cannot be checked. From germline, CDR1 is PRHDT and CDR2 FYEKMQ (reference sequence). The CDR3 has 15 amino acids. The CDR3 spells CASSLGGLAGNEQFF.

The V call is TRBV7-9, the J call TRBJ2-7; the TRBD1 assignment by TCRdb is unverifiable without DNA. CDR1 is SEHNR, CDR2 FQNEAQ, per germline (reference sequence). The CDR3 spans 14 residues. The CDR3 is CASSPFAGAYEQYF.

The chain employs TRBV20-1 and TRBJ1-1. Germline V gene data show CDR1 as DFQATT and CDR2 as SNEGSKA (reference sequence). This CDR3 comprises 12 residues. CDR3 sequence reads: CSSVAGSTEAFF.

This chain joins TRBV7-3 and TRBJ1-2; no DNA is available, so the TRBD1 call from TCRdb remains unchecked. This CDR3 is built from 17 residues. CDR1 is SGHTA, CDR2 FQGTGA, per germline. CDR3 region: CASSLNPVDGLGYGYTF.

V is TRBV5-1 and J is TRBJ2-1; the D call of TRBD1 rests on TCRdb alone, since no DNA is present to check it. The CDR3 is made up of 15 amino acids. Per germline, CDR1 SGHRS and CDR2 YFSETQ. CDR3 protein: CASSLDWGGVNEQFF. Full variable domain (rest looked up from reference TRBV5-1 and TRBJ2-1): KAGVTQTPRYLIKTRGQQVTLSCSPISGHRSVSWYQQTPGQGLQFLFEYFSETQRNKGNFPGRFSGRQFSNSRSEMNVSTLELGDSALYLCASSLDWGGVNEQFFGPGTRLTVL.

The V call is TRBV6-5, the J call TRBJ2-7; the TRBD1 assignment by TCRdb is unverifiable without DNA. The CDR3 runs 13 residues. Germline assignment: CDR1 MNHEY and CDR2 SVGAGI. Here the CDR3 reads CASTVTGGFEQNF.

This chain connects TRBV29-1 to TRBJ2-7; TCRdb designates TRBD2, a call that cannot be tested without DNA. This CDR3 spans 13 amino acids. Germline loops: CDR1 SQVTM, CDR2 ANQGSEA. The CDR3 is CSVEGDSSYEQYF.

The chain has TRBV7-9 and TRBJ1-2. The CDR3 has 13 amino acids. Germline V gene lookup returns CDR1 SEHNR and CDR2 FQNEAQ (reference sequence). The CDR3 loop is CASSLLRDYGYTF. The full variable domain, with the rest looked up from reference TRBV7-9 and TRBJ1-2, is DTGVSQNPRHKITKRGQNVTFRCDPISEHNRLYWYRQTLGQGPEFLTYFQNEAQLEKSRLLSDRFSAERPKGSFSTLEIQRTEQGDSAMYLCASSLLRDYGYTFGSGTRLTVV.

The CDR3 here is CASSQGTGGGNNEQFF. The chain has TRBV4-3 and TRBJ2-1; TCRdb outputs TRBD1, but without DNA this stays unchecked. The length of the CDR3 is 16 residues. The germline gives CDR1 LGHNA, CDR2 YSLEER.

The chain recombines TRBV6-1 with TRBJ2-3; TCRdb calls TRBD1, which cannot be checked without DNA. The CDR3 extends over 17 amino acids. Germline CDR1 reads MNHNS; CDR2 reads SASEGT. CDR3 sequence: CASSDLTEMTSTDTQYF.

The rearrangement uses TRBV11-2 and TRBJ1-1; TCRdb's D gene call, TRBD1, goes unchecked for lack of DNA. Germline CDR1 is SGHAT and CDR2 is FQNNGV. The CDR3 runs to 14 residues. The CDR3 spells CASSLTGQDTEAFF.

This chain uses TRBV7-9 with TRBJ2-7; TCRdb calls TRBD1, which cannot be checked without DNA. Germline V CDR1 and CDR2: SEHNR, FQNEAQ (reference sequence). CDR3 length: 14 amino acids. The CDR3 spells CASSPPDRIYEQYF.

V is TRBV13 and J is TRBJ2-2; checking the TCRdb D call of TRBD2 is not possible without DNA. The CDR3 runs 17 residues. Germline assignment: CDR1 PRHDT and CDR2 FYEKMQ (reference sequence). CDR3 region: CASSLGEGLADTGELFF.

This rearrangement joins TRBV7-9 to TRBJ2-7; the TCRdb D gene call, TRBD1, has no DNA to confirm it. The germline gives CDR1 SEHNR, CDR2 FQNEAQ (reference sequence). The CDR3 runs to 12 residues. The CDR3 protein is CASSFRGSEQYF.

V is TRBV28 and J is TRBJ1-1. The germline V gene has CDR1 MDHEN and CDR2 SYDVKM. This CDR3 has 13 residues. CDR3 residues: CASRFRGNTEAFF. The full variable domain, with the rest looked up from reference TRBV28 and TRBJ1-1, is DVKVTQSSRYLVKRTGEKVFLECVQDMDHENMFWYRQDPGLGLRLIYFSYDVKMKEKGDIPEGYSVSREKKERFSLILESASTNQTSMYLCASRFRGNTEAFFGQGTRLTVV.